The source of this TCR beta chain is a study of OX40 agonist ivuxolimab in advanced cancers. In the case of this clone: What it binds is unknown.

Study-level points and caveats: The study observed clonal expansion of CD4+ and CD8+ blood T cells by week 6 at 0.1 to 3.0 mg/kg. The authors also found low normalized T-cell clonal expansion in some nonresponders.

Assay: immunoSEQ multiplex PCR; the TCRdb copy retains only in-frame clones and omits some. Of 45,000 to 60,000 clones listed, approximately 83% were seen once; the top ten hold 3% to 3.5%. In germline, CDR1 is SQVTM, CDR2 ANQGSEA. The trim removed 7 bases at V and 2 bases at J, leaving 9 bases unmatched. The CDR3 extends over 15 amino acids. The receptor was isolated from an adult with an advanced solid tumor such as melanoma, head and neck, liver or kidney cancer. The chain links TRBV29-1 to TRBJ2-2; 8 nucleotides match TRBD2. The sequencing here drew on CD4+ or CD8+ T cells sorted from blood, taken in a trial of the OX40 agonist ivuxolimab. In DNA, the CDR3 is TGCAGCGCCCACGGGGGGGCGGGAAACACCGGGGAGCTGTTTTTT. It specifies CSAHGGAGNTGELFF.